This TCR beta chain stems from a study of blood T cell repertoires in COVID-19. Per the authors' pipeline: Scientists estimated how many nucleated cells there were by amplifying reference gene primers. The method was immunoSEQ multiplex PCR; TCRdb's version includes in-frame clones alone and lacks a portion of them. The DNA gave D and trimming, while V, J and clone size come from that table. The sample comprises a few hundred thousand clones, around 80% of which are singletons, and approximately 5% rests with the top ten. CDR3 length equals 15 residues. Germline V gene data show CDR1 as MNHEY and CDR2 as SVGAGI. The trim removed 4 bases at V and 2 bases at J, leaving 5 bases unmatched.

This TCR was sampled from a woman aged 60-75 years who had recovered from COVID-19. The V and J genes are TRBV6-5 and TRBJ2-3; TRBD2 matches at 8 bases. The sequenced material came from peripheral blood. The CDR3: CASSLGGGLTDTQYF. The CDR3 DNA reads as TGTGCCAGCAGTTTAGGCGGGGGGCTCACAGATACGCAGTATTTT.